This TCR beta chain is from a study of blood T cell repertoires in COVID-19. As for the study in general: PBMCs, B-cell-depleted T cells, or T cells were the source of the cDNA or gDNA that made up the material.

This clone has just a few counts. Residents of about two dozen US areas, aged about 18 to 95 years, made up the participants. Categorization into cohorts depended on clinical history that participants reported. Sequenced by immunoSEQ multiplex PCR; TCRdb stores in-frame clones only, minus some. The sample records about 210,000 clones, around 86% being singletons. Sequenced sample: PBMCs or T cells enriched from blood (not recorded which). The clonotype originates from a woman in her forties or fifties with acute COVID-19.

The CDR3 protein is CASSRTDLIDRADSPLHF. Written as DNA, the CDR3 is TGTGCCAGCTCACGGACAGATTTGATTGATCGCGCAGATTCACCCCTCCACTTT. The chain joins TRBV18 to TRBJ1-6, with a weak D call TRBD1 (6 bases). This CDR3 has 18 residues. Germline CDR1 reads KGHSH; CDR2 reads LQKENI. V lost 4 bases and J lost 8, with 24 bases in between. The variable domain in full, with the rest retrieved from reference TRBV18 and TRBJ1-6, is NAGVMQNPRHLVRRRGQEARLRCSPMKGHSHVYWYRQLPEEGLKFMVYLQKENIIDESGMPKERFSAEFPKEGPSILRIQQVVRGDSAAYFCASSRTDLIDRADSPLHFGNGTRLTVT.